Each of the 16 T cell receptor beta chains below was sequenced from the same sample in a study of cytomegalovirus exposure and HLA in healthy donors. The PCR had 60 Vbeta and 13 Jbeta primers. TCRdb keeps only in-frame clones here, not all; method: immunoSEQ multiplex PCR. The profile shows about 130,000 clones, around 71% of them singletons. Sequencing was performed on PBMCs. Every receptor here comes from a woman aged 60 to 75 in good health and CMV-seropositive.

The V gene is TRBV2, the J gene TRBJ2-3; TRBD2 matches at 9 bases. Germline CDR1 SNHLY, CDR2 FYNNEI. With V trimmed by 8 bases and J by 2 bases, 5 bases remained unmatched. This CDR3 contains 14 residues. The CDR3, as DNA: TGTGCCAGCCCCCTAGCGGGACTCACAGATACGCAGTATTTT. It specifies CASPLAGLTDTQYF. Full variable domain (missing parts from reference TRBV2 and TRBJ2-3): EPEVTQTPSHQVTQMGQEVILRCVPISNHLYFYWYRQILGQKVEFLVSFYNNEISEKSEIFDDQFSVERPDGSNFTLKIRSTKLEDSAMYFCASPLAGLTDTQYFGPGTRLTVL.

The CDR3, as DNA: TGTGCCAGCAGCCACGGGACAGGGAGACACATGAACACTGAAGCTTTCTTT. Its protein product is CASSHGTGRHMNTEAFF. The chain has TRBV9 and TRBJ1-1; 9 bases are shared with TRBD1. CDR1 is SGDLS, CDR2 YYNGEE, per germline. The V segment lost 4 bases and the J segment 0 bases; nucleotides outside the gene matches: 10. The CDR3 totals 17 residues.

This chain links TRBV11-2 with TRBJ2-5; 8 bases align to TRBD2. V trimming: 5 bases; J trimming: 4 bases; junction bases outside the gene matches: 9. The CDR3 consists of 15 residues. Germline loops: CDR1 SGHAT, CDR2 FQNNGV. CDR3 loop: CASSPPGGGRETQYF. The DNA for the CDR3 is TGTGCCAGCAGCCCCCCCGGGGGGGGCCGAGAGACCCAGTACTTC.

The V gene is TRBV5-1, the J gene TRBJ2-2; the D gene is possibly TRBD1 (6 bases). CDR3 length: 14 amino acids. V was trimmed by 2 bases and J by 6 bases, leaving 11 bases between them. Germline V CDR1 and CDR2: SGHRS, YFSETQ. CDR3 in DNA: TGCGCCAGCAGCTTCTCAGGGGCCCCCGGGGAGCTGTTTTTT. Translating gives CASSFSGAPGELFF.

This chain uses TRBV6-5 with TRBJ1-3; unclear D gene. Trimming removed 4 bases from V and 4 bases from J, with 5 bases in between. This CDR3 is built from 12 residues. Looked up from germline, CDR1 is MNHEY and CDR2 is SVGAGI. The CDR3 DNA reads as TGTGCCAGCAGTTCCCCGGGAAACACCATATATTTT. Translated, it gives CASSSPGNTIYF.

V gene TRBV19 combines with J gene TRBJ2-1, with D possibly matching TRBD2 (6 bases). Looked up from germline, CDR1 is LNHDA and CDR2 is SQIVND (reference sequence). The ends were cut back, 3 bases at V and 7 bases at J, with 22 bases in the middle. The CDR3 runs to 17 residues. CDR3 sequence reads: CASSIPGLGGARNEQFF. The CDR3 DNA reads as TGTGCCAGTAGTATTCCTGGGCTGGGCGGGGCGAGGAATGAGCAGTTCTTC.

This clone was counted a few times. The gene calls are TRBV5-1 and TRBJ2-2, with a possible D match to TRBD1 (5 bases). The germline gives CDR1 SGHRS, CDR2 YFSETQ. The germline V and J ends were trimmed by 0 bases and 4 bases, with 13 bases remaining between them. The CDR3 has 16 amino acids. The CDR3 DNA reads as TGCGCCAGCAGCTTGGCCGGCTCGCAGGGCACCGGGGAGCTGTTTTTT. This translates into CASSLAGSQGTGELFF.

The sample holds a few counts of this clone. The chain has TRBV11-2 and TRBJ1-1, with D maybe TRBD1 (6 bases). The CDR3 length is 12 residues. V lost 8 bases, J lost 11 bases, and 18 bases lay in between. Germline loops: CDR1 SGHAT, CDR2 FQNNGV. Here the CDR3 reads CASPGRGGGAFF. For the CDR3, the DNA is TGTGCCAGCCCCGGCAGGGGCGGGGGCGCTTTCTTT.

The genes are TRBV4-1 and TRBJ2-3, with D unresolved. Trimming took 2 bases from V and 0 from J, leaving 6 bases between them. The CDR3 is 14 amino acids. Germline V gene data show CDR1 as MGHRA and CDR2 as YSYEKL. CDR3 in DNA: TGCGCCAGCAGCCAACCCACAAGCACAGATACGCAGTATTTT. It encodes CASSQPTSTDTQYF.

This clone appeared once. The chain couples TRBV2 to TRBJ1-2, with 7 bases fitting TRBD1. Germline trimming cut 5 bases from V and 2 bases from J; bases unmatched to any gene: 5. This CDR3 has 14 residues. Per the germline V gene, CDR1 is SNHLY and CDR2 is FYNNEI. The CDR3 region has the DNA TGTGCCAGCAGTCGACAGGGACTGAACTATGGCTACACCTTC. Protein: CASSRQGLNYGYTF.

The genes are TRBV9 and TRBJ2-5, with D tentatively TRBD2 (7 bases). The end of the DNA fits TRBJ2-7 better, so the J call may be wrong. The CDR3 runs to 14 residues. Germline loops: CDR1 SGDLS, CDR2 YYNGEE. The CDR3 DNA reads TGTGCCAGCAGCACACGAGGGGGGGCGTACGAGCAGTACTTC. Its translation is CASSTRGGAYEQYF.

V and J are TRBV11-2 and TRBJ2-2; TRBD1 aligns across 7 bases. From germline, CDR1 is SGHAT and CDR2 FQNNGV. V lost 5 bases and J lost 1; bases outside the gene matches: 7. The CDR3 is made up of 16 amino acids. CDR3 DNA sequence: TGTGCCAGCAGCCCCAGACAGGGTCGGAACACCGGGGAGCTGTTTTTT. It specifies CASSPRQGRNTGELFF.

DNA of the CDR3: TGCGCCAGCAGCCAAGTAATAACAGGGGGACCATACGAGCAGTACTTC. Translation: CASSQVITGGPYEQYF. V usage is TRBV4-1 and J usage is TRBJ2-7, with 8 nucleotides matching TRBD1. Germline V gene data show CDR1 as MGHRA and CDR2 as YSYEKL. The CDR3 contains 16 residues. After removal of 1 base from V and 4 bases from J, the junction contained 9 bases not matched to a gene.

This rearrangement joins TRBV27 to TRBJ2-3; 14 bases agree with TRBD2. Germline CDR1 is MNHEY and CDR2 is SMNVEV (reference sequence). The CDR3 covers 17 residues. J gave up 7 bases and V 5 bases, and 11 bases lay outside the gene matches. The CDR3 bases are TGTGCCAGCAGTCCCCTGACTAGCGGGGGGGCCTGGAATACGCAGTATTTT. Translated, it gives CASSPLTSGGAWNTQYF.

The chain uses TRBV10-3 and TRBJ1-1, with 8 bases identical to TRBD1. The CDR3 extends over 15 amino acids. CDR1 ENHRY and CDR2 SYGVKD come from the germline V gene. Trimming took 5 bases from V and 1 from J; bases not matched to a gene: 6. The CDR3 spells CAISYRTGTNTEAFF. The DNA for the CDR3 is TGTGCCATCAGTTACCGGACAGGGACGAACACTGAAGCTTTCTTT.

The V and J genes are TRBV11-2 and TRBJ1-1; 8 positions match TRBD1. The length of the CDR3 is 15 residues. V was pared by 6 bases and J by 3 bases, with 9 bases of the junction left unmatched. From germline, CDR1 is SGHAT and CDR2 FQNNGV. CDR3 DNA sequence: TGTGCCAGCAGGAGCCGGAGACAGGGGTACACTGAAGCTTTCTTT. This encodes CASRSRRQGYTEAFF.